Shown below are 10 T cell receptor beta chains from a single sample sequenced in a study of blood T cell repertoires in COVID-19. Repertoires were generated with immunoSEQ multiplex PCR, while TCRdb's copy carries only in-frame clones and drops some. The repertoire holds about 310,000 clones, about nine tenths seen once, with 1% in the top ten. Sequencing was done on a sample of peripheral blood. These receptors came from a middle-aged man with active or convalescent COVID-19.

The chain carries TRBV28 and TRBJ2-6, with 7 bases that match TRBD1. V gave up 5 bases and J gave up 1 base; unmatched junction bases: 8. From germline, CDR1 is MDHEN and CDR2 SYDVKM. The CDR3 contains 17 residues. CDR3 in amino acids: CASSTGTAFSGANVLTF. In nucleotides, the CDR3 is TGTGCCAGCAGTACCGGGACAGCCTTTTCTGGGGCCAACGTCCTGACTTTC.

The V gene is TRBV10-1, the J gene TRBJ2-5, with 8 bases fitting TRBD2. The trim removed 2 bases at V and 4 bases at J, leaving 12 bases unmatched. From germline, CDR1 is WNHNN and CDR2 SYGVQD (reference sequence). This CDR3 has 17 residues. This chain's CDR3 is CASSERTTGGVRETQYF. The CDR3 DNA is TGCGCCAGCAGTGAGCGCACCACCGGGGGGGTCCGAGAGACCCAGTACTTC.

About this clone itself: Different DNA sequences within this sample yield the same CDR3. The gene calls are TRBV2 and TRBJ1-6; tentatively, D is TRBD1 (5 bases). Germline V gene data show CDR1 as SNHLY and CDR2 as FYNNEI. The CDR3 consists of 13 residues. The ends were cut back, 4 bases at V and 7 bases at J, with 8 bases in the middle. The CDR3 is CASSGQQNSPLHF. The CDR3 bases are TGTGCCAGCAGTGGACAGCAGAATTCACCCCTCCACTTT.

The V call is TRBV30, the J call TRBJ1-2, with 10 bases aligning to TRBD1. The germline V gene encodes CDR1 GTSNPN and CDR2 SVGIG (reference sequence). This CDR3 has 17 amino acids. The J segment lost 3 bases and the V segment lost 0 bases, leaving 10 bases of the junction unmatched. The CDR3 nucleotides are TGTGCCTGGAGTGTACTGCTCTGGGGACAGGGGCACTATGGCTACACCTTC. This encodes CAWSVLLWGQGHYGYTF.

The J gene is TRBJ2-1, the V gene TRBV5-8; TRBD2 matches 10 bases. There are 17 residues in the CDR3. The junction had 6 bases not matched to a gene; V was cut back by 0 bases and J by 3 bases. Germline-derived CDR1 and CDR2 are SGHTS and YDEGEE. CDR3 DNA: TGTGCCAGCAGCTTGGTCAGTACTAGCGGGAACTACAATGAGCAGTTCTTC. It yields the protein CASSLVSTSGNYNEQFF.

This clone was detected once. The chain has TRBV7-3 and TRBJ1-5; D is unresolved. The germline V gene encodes CDR1 SGHTA and CDR2 FQGTGA. The CDR3 extends over 13 amino acids. V was cut by 5 bases and J by 5 bases, with 10 bases left in between. CDR3 region: CASSPSQDQPQHF. The CDR3, as DNA: TGTGCCAGCAGCCCAAGTCAGGATCAGCCCCAGCATTTT.

CDR3 sequence reads: CASSAGQGGDYGYTF. The CDR3 coding sequence is TGTGCCAGCAGCGCCGGACAGGGTGGCGACTATGGCTACACCTTC. The chain couples TRBV2 to TRBJ1-2, with 8 bases aligning to TRBD1. The CDR3 contains 15 residues. CDR1 and CDR2 (germline): SNHLY, FYNNEI. Unmatched junction bases numbered 9, after V lost 6 bases and J lost 3 bases.

The chain joins TRBV28 to TRBJ1-2, with 7 bases aligning to TRBD1. CDR1 is MDHEN, CDR2 SYDVKM, per germline. J was trimmed by 4 bases and V by 6 bases; bases with no gene match: 11. The CDR3 is made up of 15 amino acids. Written as DNA, the CDR3 is TGTGCCAGCAGAACCGATCGACAGGGAGGCTATGGCTACACCTTC. It translates to CASRTDRQGGYGYTF.

The chain employs TRBV19 and TRBJ2-7; TRBD1 matches at 12 bases. Germline-derived CDR1 and CDR2 are LNHDA and SQIVND (reference sequence). CDR3 size: 14 residues. J gave up 4 bases and V 6 bases, and 4 bases lay outside the gene matches. This chain's CDR3 is CASRGTGGPYEQYF. CDR3 nucleotides: TGTGCCAGTAGAGGGACAGGGGGCCCATACGAGCAGTACTTC.

This sequence joins TRBV7-9 and TRBJ1-2; tentatively, D is TRBD1 (5 bases). CDR1 is SEHNR, CDR2 FQNEAQ, per germline (reference sequence). This CDR3 spans 15 amino acids. V lost 0 bases to trimming and J lost 6 bases, with 14 bases between them. The CDR3 loop reads CASSLAAGNRNGYTF. Written as DNA, the CDR3 is TGTGCCAGCAGCTTAGCGGCAGGGAACCGGAATGGCTACACCTTC.